Each of the 26 T cell receptor beta chains below was sequenced from the same sample in a study of response to subunit inactivated influenza vaccine. Each CDR3 protein is one row after TCRdb ran MiXCR on the RT-PCR reads. The sample holds roughly 550,000 distinct CDR3 sequences; approximately 24% are singletons and the top ten take about 3%. This same sample was also taken into another study, of T cells expressing NK-cell markers. As that report states: 5'RACE template switching built TCR beta cDNA with unique molecular identifiers.

The material sequenced was CD4+ T cells sorted from PBMCs, taken 11 to 12 days after vaccination. The receptors were gathered from a man between 45 and 60 years old who received an inactivated influenza vaccine.

The chain combines TRBV7-2 with TRBJ2-1; 8 bases agree with TRBD2. V lost 6 bases, J lost 8 bases, and 12 bases stayed unmatched. Germline V gene data show CDR1 as SGHTA and CDR2 as FQGNSA. CDR3 length: 15 amino acids. The CDR3 region has the DNA TGTGCCAGCAGAAAAGGACTAGCCCTTGTCCATGAGCAGTTCTTC. Protein sequence: CASRKGLALVHEQFF.

The rearrangement links TRBV9 to TRBJ2-5, with TRBD1 identical over 10 bases. The germline gives CDR1 SGDLS, CDR2 YYNGEE. The CDR3 is made up of 14 amino acids. V lost 3 bases and J lost 9; bases outside the gene matches: 8. The CDR3 sequence is CASSETGGGGAQYF. The CDR3 DNA reads as TGTGCCAGCAGCGAGACAGGGGGCGGGGGTGCCCAGTACTTC.

This sequence joins TRBV30 and TRBJ2-1, with 9 bases aligning to TRBD2. With 3 bases clipped from V and 5 bases from J, the junction kept 5 bases outside the gene matches. From germline, CDR1 is GTSNPN and CDR2 SVGIG (reference sequence). The CDR3 sequence is 14 residues long. CDR3 residues: CAWRGGLANNEQFF. The CDR3 nucleotides read TGTGCCTGGAGAGGGGGACTAGCCAACAATGAGCAGTTCTTC.

This clonotype was seen only a few times. The chain couples TRBV7-9 to TRBJ2-1, with D tentatively TRBD1 (7 bases). V lost 2 bases, J lost 13 bases, and 12 bases lay in between. The germline V gene has CDR1 SEHNR and CDR2 FQNEAQ (reference sequence). This CDR3 has 12 amino acids. DNA of the CDR3: TGTGCCAGCAGCTTATCCAGGGGGGTCCAGTTCTTC. This sequence encodes CASSLSRGVQFF.

A few counts support this clonotype. The chain recombines TRBV5-6 with TRBJ2-1, with D uncertain. CDR3 length: 13 residues. V was cut by 0 bases and J by 8 bases, with 9 bases left in between. CDR1 SGHDT and CDR2 YYEEEE come from the germline V gene. For the CDR3, the DNA is TGTGCCAGCAGCTTGGCCGTCCGGGATGAGCAGTTCTTC. It codes for CASSLAVRDEQFF.

This clonotype was seen ten or more times. The V and J genes are TRBV3-1 and TRBJ2-7; 9 bases are a match to TRBD1. J lost 5 bases, V lost 6 bases, and 2 bases had no gene match. CDR3 length equals 12 residues. CDR1 is LGHDT, CDR2 YNNKEL, per germline (reference sequence). The CDR3 nucleotides are TGTGCCAGCAGTCGGACAGGGGACGAGCAGTACTTC. This encodes CASSRTGDEQYF.

This clonotype is a singleton in its sample. This chain connects TRBV5-1 to TRBJ2-2; TRBD1 might be the D (6 bases). With 1 base removed from V and 5 bases from J, the gap between germline ends came to 15 bases. Germline V gene sequence: CDR1 SGHRS, CDR2 YFSETQ. The CDR3 extends over 16 amino acids. CDR3 sequence reads: CASSLTQGSGTGELFF. The CDR3 nucleotides are TGCGCCAGCAGCTTGACCCAGGGGAGTGGGACCGGGGAGCTGTTTTTT.

V and J are TRBV20-1 and TRBJ2-7; D is perhaps TRBD1 (5 bases). The germline gives CDR1 DFQATT, CDR2 SNEGSKA (reference sequence). Between the trimmed V and J ends, which lost 5 bases and 4 bases, there was a span of 15 bases. CDR3 length: 13 amino acids. CDR3: CSAGHGAMYEQYF. The CDR3, as DNA: TGCAGTGCTGGACATGGGGCGATGTACGAGCAGTACTTC.

This clonotype was counted only a few times. The V call is TRBV4-3, the J call TRBJ2-7; unclear D gene. Germline V CDR1 and CDR2: LGHNA, YSLEER. Trimming removed 3 bases at V and 6 bases at J, with 15 bases between. This CDR3 comprises 14 residues. The CDR3 protein is CASSQPWVKGEQYF. Written as DNA, the CDR3 is TGCGCCAGCAGCCAGCCCTGGGTGAAGGGCGAGCAGTACTTC.

This clonotype was recorded many times. The chain links TRBV4-3 to TRBJ2-3; D remains unclear. This CDR3 is built from 16 residues. The V and J ends lost 2 bases and 5 bases respectively, with 17 bases between them. Germline V CDR1 and CDR2: LGHNA, YSLEER. CDR3 in amino acids: CASSQTGPSAIDTQYF. In DNA, the CDR3 is TGCGCCAGCAGCCAAACCGGGCCGAGCGCAATAGATACGCAGTATTTT.

There are a few counts of this clonotype. The chain carries TRBV7-8 and TRBJ1-5; TRBD1 agrees at 8 bases. V was clipped by 3 bases and J by 2 bases; unmatched bases: 3. Germline-derived CDR1 and CDR2 are SGHVS and FQNEAQ. The CDR3 sequence is 15 residues long. Here the CDR3 reads CASSLQGAGNQPQHF. Written as DNA, the CDR3 is TGTGCCAGCAGCTTGCAGGGGGCAGGCAATCAGCCCCAGCATTTT.

There are a few counts of this clonotype. The rearrangement joins TRBV12-3 or TRBV12-4 to TRBJ2-3; D is ambiguous. V was clipped by 0 bases and J by 4 bases, with 5 bases between them. The CDR3 has 13 amino acids. The CDR3 DNA reads as TGTGCCAGCAGTTTAGCGCCTCCAGATACGCAGTATTTT. Translated, it gives CASSLAPPDTQYF.

V usage is TRBV5-8 and J usage is TRBJ2-7, with 7 bases aligning to TRBD1. V lost 2 bases and J lost 3; bases outside the gene matches: 2. This CDR3 has 13 amino acids. Germline V gene sequence: CDR1 SGHTS, CDR2 YDEGEE. DNA for the CDR3: TGTGCCAGCAGCTTCGACAGGGTCTACGAGCAGTACTTC. It encodes CASSFDRVYEQYF.

In this sample, this clonotype turned up a few times. The chain uses TRBV6-5 and TRBJ1-6, with 11 bases identical to TRBD1. Germline V gene data show CDR1 as MNHEY and CDR2 as SVGAGI. V lost 0 bases to trimming and J lost 7 bases; unmatched junction nucleotides: 5. The CDR3 runs to 17 residues. CDR3 loop: CASSYSSGTGGNSPLHF. The CDR3 coding sequence is TGTGCCAGCAGTTACTCGAGTGGGACAGGGGGGAATTCACCCCTCCACTTT.

The chain couples TRBV10-3 to TRBJ1-5; D gene uncertain. The CDR3 covers 15 residues. Trimming shortened V by 0 bases and J by 7 bases, and 13 bases separated the two germline ends. Germline CDR1 reads ENHRY; CDR2 reads SYGVKD. The CDR3 nucleotides are TGTGCCATCAGTGAGTCCGATCCAAATGGACAGCCCCAGCATTTT. Translated: CAISESDPNGQPQHF.

The chain recombines TRBV2 with TRBJ1-2, with 7 bases identical to TRBD1. Germline V CDR1 and CDR2: SNHLY, FYNNEI. The CDR3 loop spans 14 amino acids. V trimming: 2 bases; J trimming: 4 bases; junction bases outside the gene matches: 4. CDR3 sequence reads: CASSESGTAYGYTF. In DNA, the CDR3 is TGTGCCAGCAGTGAATCAGGGACAGCCTATGGCTACACCTTC.

The chain recombines TRBV21-1 with TRBJ2-3; TRBD2 is the table's D call and was not checked against the DNA. TRBV21-1 is described as a pseudogene. This CDR3 contains 17 residues. CDR3 sequence: CASSKAPTSGNTDTQYF. DNA of the CDR3: TGTGCCAGCAGCAAAGCCCCGACTAGCGGGAATACAGATACGCAGTATTTT.

This clonotype was detected a few times. The genes are TRBV5-8 and TRBJ2-1, with 10 bases aligning to TRBD2. Germline V lookup: CDR1 SGHTS, CDR2 YDEGEE. The trim removed 0 bases at V and 8 bases at J, leaving 5 bases unmatched. The length of the CDR3 is 15 residues. CDR3 bases: TGTGCCAGCAGCTTGGGGCTAGCGGGAGCCTATGAGCAGTTCTTC. Protein product: CASSLGLAGAYEQFF.

This rearrangement joins TRBV6-1 to TRBJ2-7; tentatively, D is TRBD1 or TRBD2 (5 bases each). CDR3 length: 21 residues. CDR1 is MNHNS, CDR2 SASEGT, per germline. Trimming left V 4 bases short and J 7 bases short, with 38 bases between. CDR3 coding DNA: TGTGCCAGCAGTGCCCCATCCCGCTCCGGACTCCTCCGTGGGGCCACTTTTGAGCAGTACTTC. This codes for CASSAPSRSGLLRGATFEQYF.

The table lists this clonotype with many counts. The chain employs TRBV12-3 or TRBV12-4 and TRBJ2-5; 9 nucleotides agree with TRBD2. This CDR3 is 15 amino acids long. J lost 2 bases, V lost 9 bases, and 10 bases had no gene match. CDR3 nucleotides: TGTGCCAGTTGCCCTAGCGGGGTGAGGCAAGAGACCCAGTACTTC. It encodes CASCPSGVRQETQYF.

The chain is built from TRBV27 and TRBJ2-7; 11 nucleotides agree with TRBD1. CDR1 and CDR2 (germline): MNHEY, SMNVEV (reference sequence). The length of the CDR3 is 16 residues. V was clipped by 6 bases and J by 6 bases; unmatched bases: 13. The CDR3 reads CASRRGTGGKVFEQYF. The DNA for the CDR3 is TGTGCCAGCAGACGCGGGACAGGGGGGAAAGTGTTCGAGCAGTACTTC.

This clonotype was detected only a few times. The chain is built from TRBV6-2 or TRBV6-3 and TRBJ2-4; D is unclear. Germline-derived CDR1 and CDR2 are MNHEY and SVGEGT. The ends were cut back, 4 bases at V and 0 bases at J, with 7 bases in the middle. The CDR3 covers 14 residues. The DNA for the CDR3 is TGTGCCAGCAGTTCATCAGTAGCCAAAAACATTCAGTACTTC. Translating gives CASSSSVAKNIQYF.

A few counts support this clonotype. The gene calls are TRBV29-1 and TRBJ1-1; a possible D gene is TRBD1 (6 bases). From germline, CDR1 is SQVTM and CDR2 ANQGSEA. The CDR3 runs to 13 residues. V shed 3 bases and J shed 6 bases, with 14 bases lying between them. Here the CDR3 reads CSVEGGRVAEAFF. The CDR3 coding sequence is TGCAGCGTTGAGGGGGGCAGGGTCGCTGAAGCTTTCTTT.

The V and J genes are TRBV19 and TRBJ2-3; D is unresolved. V was trimmed by 7 bases and J by 3 bases, leaving 20 bases between them. In germline, CDR1 is LNHDA, CDR2 SQIVND (reference sequence). CDR3 length: 16 residues. CDR3 bases: TGTGCCAGTACCCCTCGGCCACAAATCAGGACAGATACGCAGTATTTT. This translates into CASTPRPQIRTDTQYF.

The chain couples TRBV2 to TRBJ1-5, with D possibly TRBD1 on 5 matching bases. V dropped 2 bases and J dropped 4 bases, with 9 bases sitting between them. The CDR3 is made up of 14 amino acids. CDR1 is SNHLY and CDR2 is FYNNEI in the germline V gene. The CDR3 loop reads CASSEPGYNQPQHF. CDR3 DNA: TGTGCCAGCAGTGAACCAGGGTATAATCAGCCCCAGCATTTT.

The J gene is TRBJ2-7, the V gene TRBV4-3, with 13 bases fitting TRBD2. The CDR3 consists of 15 residues. V lost 4 bases to trimming and J lost 6 bases; unmatched junction nucleotides: 6. Germline lookup yields CDR1 LGHNA and CDR2 YSLEER. The CDR3, as DNA: TGCGCCAGCAGCCCTAGACTAGCGGGAGGAACCGAGCAGTACTTC. Translated, it gives CASSPRLAGGTEQYF.